This is a list of T cell receptor beta chains from one sample in a study of human T cells and chemical hapten exposure. TCRdb re-called the RACE reads through MiXCR, storing one row per CDR3 protein. The data contain fewer than 45,000 distinct CDR3 sequences, 12% of them seen just once; the ten biggest clones take up about 2.1%. The material sequenced was whole blood, taken in connection with sensitization to the hapten diphenylcyclopropenone (DPC). All receptors come from a woman aged 40 to 50 with alopecia areata. Some clones in this sample may be carry-over from other donors' samples. CDR3s include the opening cysteine and the closing phenylalanine or tryptophan. Each record gives: CDR3 protein, CDR3 DNA, D gene, V gene, CDR3 length, J gene, clone size. D genes are given only for firm matches. Not every row has a clone size; where given, it reads once, few, many or a size class.

CDR3aa: CSAEASGDNTGELFF; CDR3nt: TGCAGTGCTGAAGCTAGCGGGGACAACACCGGGGAGCTGTTTTTT; d_gene: TRBD2; v_gene: TRBV20-1; len: 15; j_gene: TRBJ2-2; abundance: many
CDR3aa: CATYKGSLSPLHF; CDR3nt: TGTGCCACGTACAAGGGGAGTCTTTCACCCCTCCACTTT; d_gene: NA; v_gene: TRBV10-3; len: 13; j_gene: TRBJ1-6; abundance: few
CDR3aa: CASSLTVRGAGNGYTF; CDR3nt: TGTGCCAGCAGCCTAACAGTGCGGGGTGCGGGGAATGGCTACACCTTC; d_gene: NA; v_gene: TRBV7-3; len: 16; j_gene: TRBJ1-2; abundance: many
CDR3aa: CASSVEVEGTGELFF; CDR3nt: TGTGCCAGCAGCGTAGAGGTCGAGGGGACCGGGGAGCTGTTTTTT; d_gene: NA; v_gene: TRBV9; len: 15; j_gene: TRBJ2-2; abundance: many
CDR3aa: CSARDFSSGTSYEQYF; CDR3nt: TGCAGTGCTAGAGATTTCTCTAGCGGGACCTCCTACGAGCAGTACTTC; d_gene: TRBD2; v_gene: TRBV20-1; len: 16; j_gene: TRBJ2-7; abundance: many
CDR3aa: CASSPPGGLAASRGDTQYF; CDR3nt: TGTGCCAGCTCACCACCAGGGGGACTAGCGGCATCGAGGGGGGATACGCAGTATTTT; d_gene: TRBD2; v_gene: TRBV18; len: 19; j_gene: TRBJ2-3; abundance: many
CDR3aa: CASSQDYKETQYF; CDR3nt: TGTGCCAGCTCACAGGACTATAAAGAGACCCAGTACTTC; d_gene: NA; v_gene: TRBV18; len: 13; j_gene: TRBJ2-5; abundance: many
CDR3aa: CASSLTVGRTDTQYF; CDR3nt: TGTGCCAGCAGCTTAACTGTCGGGAGGACCGATACGCAGTATTTT; d_gene: TRBD2; v_gene: TRBV7-3; len: 15; j_gene: TRBJ2-3; abundance: many
CDR3aa: CASSPPARNTGELFF; CDR3nt: TGTGCCAGCTCACCACCGGCCAGGAACACCGGGGAGCTGTTTTTT; d_gene: NA; v_gene: TRBV18; len: 15; j_gene: TRBJ2-2; abundance: NA
CDR3aa: CATSDLRQAFF; CDR3nt: TGTGCCACCAGTGATTTGAGGCAGGCTTTCTTT; d_gene: NA; v_gene: TRBV24-1; len: 11; j_gene: TRBJ1-1; abundance: few
CDR3aa: CASRPSVGELFF; CDR3nt: TGTGCCAGCAGGCCTAGTGTCGGGGAGCTGTTTTTT; d_gene: NA; v_gene: TRBV28; len: 12; j_gene: TRBJ2-2; abundance: NA
CDR3aa: CASSPRVAYEQYF; CDR3nt: TGTGCCAGCAGCCCTCGGGTGGCCTACGAGCAGTACTTC; d_gene: NA; v_gene: TRBV7-2; len: 13; j_gene: TRBJ2-7; abundance: few
CDR3aa: CASSLLPGGRYEQYF; CDR3nt: TGTGCCAGCAGTTTACTCCCGGGAGGGAGGTACGAGCAGTACTTC; d_gene: TRBD2; v_gene: TRBV28; len: 15; j_gene: TRBJ2-7; abundance: many
CDR3aa: CASSLLGGPRTQYF; CDR3nt: TGTGCCAGCAGTTTATTGGGCGGTCCTAGGACCCAGTACTTC; d_gene: NA; v_gene: TRBV28; len: 14; j_gene: TRBJ2-5; abundance: NA
CDR3aa: CASSGGQETQYF; CDR3nt: TGTGCCAGCAGTGGGGGACAAGAGACCCAGTACTTC; d_gene: NA; v_gene: TRBV6-1; len: 12; j_gene: TRBJ2-5; abundance: few
CDR3aa: CASSRTSTAGELFF; CDR3nt: TGCGCCAGCAGTCGGACTAGTACCGCCGGGGAGCTGTTTTTT; d_gene: TRBD2; v_gene: TRBV4-1; len: 14; j_gene: TRBJ2-2; abundance: NA
CDR3aa: CASSPAGESTEAFF; CDR3nt: TGTGCCAGCTCACCAGCGGGCGAGAGTACTGAAGCTTTCTTT; d_gene: NA; v_gene: TRBV18; len: 14; j_gene: TRBJ1-1; abundance: many
CDR3aa: CASSPGTGAEGTQYF; CDR3nt: TGTGCCAGCAGCCCCGGGACAGGTGCGGAGGGTACGCAGTATTTT; d_gene: TRBD1; v_gene: TRBV27; len: 15; j_gene: TRBJ2-3; abundance: few
CDR3aa: CASLKSGANVLTF; CDR3nt: TGTGCCAGCTTAAAGTCTGGGGCCAACGTCCTGACTTTC; d_gene: NA; v_gene: TRBV28; len: 13; j_gene: TRBJ2-6; abundance: many
CDR3aa: CASSLVADNEQFF; CDR3nt: TGTGCCAGCAGCTTAGTTGCTGACAATGAGCAGTTCTTC; d_gene: NA; v_gene: TRBV7-2; len: 13; j_gene: TRBJ2-1; abundance: few
CDR3aa: CATSTLTGELFF; CDR3nt: TGTGCCACCTCAACCCTTACCGGGGAGCTGTTTTTT; d_gene: NA; v_gene: TRBV24-1; len: 12; j_gene: TRBJ2-2; abundance: NA
CDR3aa: CASSLDRAGNTIYF; CDR3nt: TGTGCCAGCTCCCTGGACAGGGCTGGAAACACCATATATTTT; d_gene: TRBD1; v_gene: TRBV18; len: 14; j_gene: TRBJ1-3; abundance: many
CDR3aa: CAISESQVAYEQYF; CDR3nt: TGTGCCATCAGTGAGTCGCAAGTTGCCTACGAGCAGTACTTC; d_gene: NA; v_gene: TRBV10-3; len: 14; j_gene: TRBJ2-7; abundance: few
CDR3aa: CASSLSVREQYF; CDR3nt: TGTGCCAGCAGTTTGAGCGTCCGCGAGCAGTACTTC; d_gene: NA; v_gene: TRBV28; len: 12; j_gene: TRBJ2-7; abundance: few
CDR3aa: CSAQPPGRREDTQYF; CDR3nt: TGCAGCGCTCAACCCCCGGGCCGCCGGGAAGATACGCAGTATTTT; d_gene: NA; v_gene: TRBV29-1; len: 15; j_gene: TRBJ2-3; abundance: NA
CDR3aa: CSVEGLAEAFF; CDR3nt: TGCAGCGTTGAAGGCCTCGCTGAAGCTTTCTTT; d_gene: NA; v_gene: TRBV29-1; len: 11; j_gene: TRBJ1-1; abundance: NA
CDR3aa: CASLSGQGETQYF; CDR3nt: TGTGCCAGCCTTTCCGGGCAGGGGGAGACCCAGTACTTC; d_gene: NA; v_gene: TRBV28; len: 13; j_gene: TRBJ2-5; abundance: few
CDR3aa: CSARMRKTSTDTQYF; CDR3nt: TGCAGTGCTAGAATGCGGAAAACTAGCACAGATACGCAGTATTTT; d_gene: NA; v_gene: TRBV20-1; len: 15; j_gene: TRBJ2-3; abundance: NA
CDR3aa: CASSLGTYEQYF; CDR3nt: TGTGCCAGCAGTTTAGGGACCTACGAGCAGTACTTC; d_gene: NA; v_gene: TRBV28; len: 12; j_gene: TRBJ2-7; abundance: NA
CDR3aa: CASSLVQTSGNTIYF; CDR3nt: TGTGCCAGCAGTTTAGTCCAGACCTCTGGAAACACCATATATTTT; d_gene: NA; v_gene: TRBV28; len: 15; j_gene: TRBJ1-3; abundance: NA
CDR3aa: CAWSSGQHQPQHF; CDR3nt: TGTGCCTGGAGTTCCGGACAACATCAGCCCCAGCATTTT; d_gene: NA; v_gene: TRBV30; len: 13; j_gene: TRBJ1-5; abundance: many
CDR3aa: CASTGGSSYEQYF; CDR3nt: TGTGCCAGCACGGGCGGGAGCTCCTACGAGCAGTACTTC; d_gene: TRBD2; v_gene: TRBV6-5; len: 13; j_gene: TRBJ2-7; abundance: many
CDR3aa: CASSYRLMNTEAFF; CDR3nt: TGTGCCAGCAGTTACAGGCTAATGAACACTGAAGCTTTCTTT; d_gene: NA; v_gene: TRBV6-6; len: 14; j_gene: TRBJ1-1; abundance: many
CDR3aa: CASGPGSSYEQYF; CDR3nt: TGTGCCAGCGGGCCAGGGAGCTCCTACGAGCAGTACTTC; d_gene: NA; v_gene: TRBV6-1; len: 13; j_gene: TRBJ2-7; abundance: NA
CDR3aa: CASSYRGPQETQYF; CDR3nt: TGCGCCAGCAGCTACAGGGGACCCCAAGAGACCCAGTACTTC; d_gene: TRBD1; v_gene: TRBV5-1; len: 14; j_gene: TRBJ2-5; abundance: few
CDR3aa: CASSLRYEQYF; CDR3nt: TGTGCCAGCAGTTTAAGGTACGAGCAGTACTTC; d_gene: NA; v_gene: TRBV28; len: 11; j_gene: TRBJ2-7; abundance: NA
CDR3aa: CASSFVLNEKLFF; CDR3nt: TGTGCCAGCAGCTTTGTACTTAATGAAAAACTGTTTTTT; d_gene: NA; v_gene: TRBV5-6; len: 13; j_gene: TRBJ1-4; abundance: medium-sized
CDR3aa: CSVWGEKYQETQYF; CDR3nt: TGCAGCGTCTGGGGGGAAAAGTACCAAGAGACCCAGTACTTC; d_gene: NA; v_gene: TRBV29-1; len: 14; j_gene: TRBJ2-5; abundance: few
CDR3aa: CASSLDGGTYNEQFF; CDR3nt: TGCGCCAGCAGCTTGGATGGGGGCACCTACAATGAGCAGTTCTTC; d_gene: NA; v_gene: TRBV5-1; len: 15; j_gene: TRBJ2-1; abundance: many
CDR3aa: CASSLQGGMDTQYF; CDR3nt: TGTGCCAGCAGCTTACAGGGGGGGATGGATACGCAGTATTTT; d_gene: NA; v_gene: TRBV7-2; len: 14; j_gene: TRBJ2-3; abundance: few
CDR3aa: CASGLGDASYEQYF; CDR3nt: TGTGCTAGTGGTTTGGGGGACGCCTCCTACGAGCAGTACTTC; d_gene: NA; v_gene: TRBV12-5; len: 14; j_gene: TRBJ2-7; abundance: many
CDR3aa: CASSHGEVLARERQETQYF; CDR3nt: TGTGCCAGCAGCCACGGCGAGGTCCTCGCCCGAGAACGTCAAGAGACCCAGTACTTC; d_gene: NA; v_gene: TRBV6-2/TRBV6-3; len: 19; j_gene: TRBJ2-5; abundance: NA
CDR3aa: CASLSTDTQYF; CDR3nt: TGTGCCAGCCTTAGCACAGATACGCAGTATTTT; d_gene: NA; v_gene: TRBV2; len: 11; j_gene: TRBJ2-3; abundance: NA
CDR3aa: CASSQDRVAEQFF; CDR3nt: TGTGCCAGCAGCCAAGATCGCGTGGCTGAGCAGTTCTTC; d_gene: NA; v_gene: TRBV3-1; len: 13; j_gene: TRBJ2-1; abundance: NA
CDR3aa: CASSPGPDPNYGYTF; CDR3nt: TGTGCCAGCAGCCCCGGTCCGGACCCAAACTATGGCTACACCTTC; d_gene: NA; v_gene: TRBV5-6; len: 15; j_gene: TRBJ1-2; abundance: NA
CDR3aa: CASSAPGLAGGPNTQYF; CDR3nt: TGTGCCAGCAGCGCTCCGGGACTAGCGGGGGGGCCTAATACGCAGTATTTT; d_gene: TRBD2; v_gene: TRBV7-2; len: 17; j_gene: TRBJ2-3; abundance: many
CDR3aa: CASRRGSNQPQHF; CDR3nt: TGCGCCAGCAGGCGGGGTTCGAATCAGCCCCAGCATTTT; d_gene: NA; v_gene: TRBV5-1; len: 13; j_gene: TRBJ1-5; abundance: few
CDR3aa: CASSPFTGNTEAFF; CDR3nt: TGTGCCAGCAGCCCGTTTACAGGGAACACTGAAGCTTTCTTT; d_gene: NA; v_gene: TRBV3-1; len: 14; j_gene: TRBJ1-1; abundance: NA
CDR3aa: CASDRGYEQYF; CDR3nt: TGTGCCAGCGACAGGGGATACGAGCAGTACTTC; d_gene: TRBD1; v_gene: TRBV28; len: 11; j_gene: TRBJ2-7; abundance: NA
CDR3aa: CASRRTGNSPLHF; CDR3nt: TGTGCCAGCAGGAGAACAGGGAATTCACCCCTCCACTTT; d_gene: NA; v_gene: TRBV28; len: 13; j_gene: TRBJ1-6; abundance: NA
CDR3aa: CASSLRGGTSFF; CDR3nt: TGTGCCAGCAGTTTAAGAGGGGGAACGTCTTTCTTT; d_gene: NA; v_gene: TRBV28; len: 12; j_gene: TRBJ1-1; abundance: few
CDR3aa: CASRAQGGNQPQHF; CDR3nt: TGTGCCAGCAGAGCTCAGGGGGGCAATCAGCCCCAGCATTTT; d_gene: TRBD1; v_gene: TRBV2; len: 14; j_gene: TRBJ1-5; abundance: many
CDR3aa: CSVEPTHPGDGYTF; CDR3nt: TGCAGCGTTGAACCCACTCACCCTGGGGATGGCTACACCTTC; d_gene: NA; v_gene: TRBV29-1; len: 14; j_gene: TRBJ1-2; abundance: many